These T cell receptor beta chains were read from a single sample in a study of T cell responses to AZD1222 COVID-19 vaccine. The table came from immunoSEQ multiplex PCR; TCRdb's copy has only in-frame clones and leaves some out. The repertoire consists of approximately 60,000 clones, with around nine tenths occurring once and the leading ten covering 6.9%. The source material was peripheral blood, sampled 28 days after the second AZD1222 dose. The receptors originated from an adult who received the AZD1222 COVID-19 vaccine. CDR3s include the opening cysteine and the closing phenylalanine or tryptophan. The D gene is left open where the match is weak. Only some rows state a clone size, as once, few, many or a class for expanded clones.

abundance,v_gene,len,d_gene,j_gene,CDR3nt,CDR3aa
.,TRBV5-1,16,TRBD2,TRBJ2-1,TGCGCCAGCAGCTTGACCTTCGCGGGGGGGCTTAATGAGCAGTTCTTC,CASSLTFAGGLNEQFF
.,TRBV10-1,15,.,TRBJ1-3,TGCGCCAGCGTTCCTGGACGGATCTCTGGAAACACCATATATTTT,CASVPGRISGNTIYF
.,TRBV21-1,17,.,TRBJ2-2,TGTGCCAGCAGCACCCTATCGACAGGTGTGTACGCCGGGGAGCTGTTTTTT,CASSTLSTGVYAGELFF
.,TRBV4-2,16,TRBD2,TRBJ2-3,TGTGCCAGCAGCCAAGGGGTGGGACTAGGAACAGATACGCAGTATTTT,CASSQGVGLGTDTQYF
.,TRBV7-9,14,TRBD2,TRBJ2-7,TGTGCCAGCAGCTTAACCAGCGGGGGTTACGAGCAGTACTTC,CASSLTSGGYEQYF
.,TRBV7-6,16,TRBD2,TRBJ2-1,TGTGCCAGCAGCCTCGATCTAGCGGGGGGGGACAATGAGCAGTTCTTC,CASSLDLAGGDNEQFF
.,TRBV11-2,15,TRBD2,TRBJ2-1,TGTGCCAGCAGCACCACTAGCGGGGGGTTCGTTGAGCAGTTCTTC,CASSTTSGGFVEQFF
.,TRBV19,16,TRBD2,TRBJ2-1,TGTGCCAGTAGTTCGGCTAGCGGGCGACCTATCGGTGAGCAGTTCTTC,CASSSASGRPIGEQFF
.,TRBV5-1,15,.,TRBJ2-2,.,CASSFWRGNPGELFF
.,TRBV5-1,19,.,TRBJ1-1,TGCGCCAGCAGGTACGACCGGAGACGGCGGGATTTGGGAGTCGCTGAAGCTTTCTTT,CASRYDRRRRDLGVAEAFF
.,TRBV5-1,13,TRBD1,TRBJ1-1,TGCGCCAGCAGCTTGGGGACAGGGAATGAAGCTTTCTTT,CASSLGTGNEAFF
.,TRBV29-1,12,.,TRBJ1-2,TGCAGCGTTGAACGTGTCGGAGGTGGCTACACCTTC,CSVERVGGGYTF
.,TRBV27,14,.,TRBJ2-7,TGTGCCAGCAGTTTTGGGGGGCACTCCTACGAGCAGTACTTC,CASSFGGHSYEQYF
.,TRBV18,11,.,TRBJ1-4,TGTGCCAGCTCACCCGGCGAAAAACTGTTTTTT,CASSPGEKLFF
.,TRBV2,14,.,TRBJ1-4,TGTGCCAGCAGCGTCGAAGGGGGGAATGAAAAACTGTTTTTT,CASSVEGGNEKLFF
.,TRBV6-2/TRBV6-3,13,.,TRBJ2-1,TGTGCCAGCAGTTCCGGAGCAAGAGATGAGCAGTTCTTC,CASSSGARDEQFF
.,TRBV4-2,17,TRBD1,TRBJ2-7,TGTGCCAGCAGCCATCAACCAGGGGGGACAGGGTCCTACGAGCAGTACTTC,CASSHQPGGTGSYEQYF
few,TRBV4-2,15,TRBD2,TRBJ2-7,TGTGCCAGCAGCAATAGCGGGGCTAGCTCCTACGAGCAGTACTTC,CASSNSGASSYEQYF
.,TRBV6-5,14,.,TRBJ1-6,TGTGCCAGCAGTTACTCGGGGGGTAATTCACCCCTCCACTTT,CASSYSGGNSPLHF
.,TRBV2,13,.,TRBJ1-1,TGTGCCAGCAGTGGGGAGTACGGCACTGAAGCTTTCTTT,CASSGEYGTEAFF
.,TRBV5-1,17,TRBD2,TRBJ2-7,TGCGCCAGCAGCTTAAATAGTGCGGGAGTGTCCTCCTACGAGCAGTACTTC,CASSLNSAGVSSYEQYF
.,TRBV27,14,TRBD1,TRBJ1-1,TGTGCCAGCACCCTCACAGGGGGCGGCACTGAAGCTTTCTTT,CASTLTGGGTEAFF
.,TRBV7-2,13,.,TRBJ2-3,TGTGCCAGCAGCTTATCCCGGGGAGATACGCAGTATTTT,CASSLSRGDTQYF
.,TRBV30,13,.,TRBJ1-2,TGTGCCTGGAGCCTTCAGGCGAACTATGGCTACACCTTC,CAWSLQANYGYTF
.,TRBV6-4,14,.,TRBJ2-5,TGTGCCAGCAGTGCCCGGGTCACGGAAGAGACCCAGTACTTC,CASSARVTEETQYF
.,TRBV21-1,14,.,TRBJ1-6,TGTGCCAGCAGCAAAGGCAACTTCGGTTCACCCCTCCACTTT,CASSKGNFGSPLHF
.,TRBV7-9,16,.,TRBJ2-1,TGTGCCAGCAGCTTAGTTATCCTAAGCTCCTACAATGAGCAGTTCTTC,CASSLVILSSYNEQFF
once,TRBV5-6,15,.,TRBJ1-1,TGTGCCAGCAGCTTTTTTGGGACCTTGAACACTGAAGCTTTCTTT,CASSFFGTLNTEAFF
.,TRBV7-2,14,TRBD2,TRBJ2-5,TGTGCCAGCAGCCTGAGACGGGAGGGAGGGGCCCAGTACTTC,CASSLRREGGAQYF
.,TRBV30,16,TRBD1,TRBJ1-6,TGTGCCTGGAGACGGACAGGGCTAAACTATAATTCACCCCTCCACTTT,CAWRRTGLNYNSPLHF
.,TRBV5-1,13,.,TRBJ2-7,TGCGCCAGCAGCCCGGACGTCTCCTACGAGCAGTACTTC,CASSPDVSYEQYF
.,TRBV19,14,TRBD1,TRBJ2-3,TGTGCCAGTAGGGGACAGGGGGCTACAGATACGCAGTATTTT,CASRGQGATDTQYF
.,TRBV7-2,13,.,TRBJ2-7,TGTGCCAGCAGCTCCAGTTATTCCTACGAGCAGTACTTC,CASSSSYSYEQYF
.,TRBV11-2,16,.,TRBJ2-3,TGTGCCAGCAGCTCTGGAACAGGGTGGGGGAGAGATACGCAGTATTTT,CASSSGTGWGRDTQYF
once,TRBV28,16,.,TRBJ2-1,TGTGCCAGCATCCAGGGAAGTGCGGGGCCGGGAAATGAGCAGTTCTTC,CASIQGSAGPGNEQFF
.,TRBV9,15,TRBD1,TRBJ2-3,TGTGCCAGCAGCGTAGAGGGACAGCTCACAGATACGCAGTATTTT,CASSVEGQLTDTQYF
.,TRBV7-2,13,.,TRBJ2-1,TGTGCCAGCAGAGGTAGCAGGGGTGATGAGCAGTTCTTC,CASRGSRGDEQFF